The clone carrying this T cell receptor (beta chain) is a singleton in its sample. The data belong to a study of blood T cell repertoires in COVID-19. Study in general: Sites in the United States, Italy and Spain provided acute and convalescent COVID-19 samples. In each case, the material was cDNA or gDNA derived from T cells, B-cell-depleted T cells, or PBMCs.

The data were produced by immunoSEQ multiplex PCR, yet TCRdb's version contains in-frame clones alone and is incomplete. Among about 200,000 clones listed, roughly 84% were seen once. Enrolled through a virtual design, the participants were between roughly 18 and 90 years of age and came from approximately 25 US areas. Participants in the exposed group had met a COVID-19 case in the 2 weeks before joining the study. Sequenced: PBMCs or T cells enriched from blood (not recorded which). This clonotype was sampled from a woman aged 25 to 39 who had been exposed to COVID-19.

DNA of the CDR3: TGTGCCAGTAGTATGAAGGGAGGGAGGTCCTATAATTCACCCCTCCACTTT. This encodes CASSMKGGRSYNSPLHF. This chain connects TRBV19 to TRBJ1-6; D unclear. The CDR3 runs to 17 residues. CDR1 is LNHDA and CDR2 is SQIVND in the germline V gene (reference sequence). The V gene lost 3 bases and the J gene lost 1 base, with 13 bases spanning the gap.